This T cell receptor beta chain was captured in a study of graft-versus-host responses after intestinal transplantation. There were 200,000 CFSE-labeled responder cells plated together with 200,000 irradiated, violet-dye-labeled stimulator cells. Sorted after the reaction were proliferating CFSE-low CD3+CD4+ and CD3+CD8+ responders. Overall study findings and caveats: GvH clone levels peaked in circulation, and this peak was associated with early post-transplant HvG declines. Subjects displaying graft-donor T cell macrochimerism possessed elevated graft-versus-host to host-versus-graft clonal ratios inside allografts. GvH clones were identified in recipient marrow, with some first appearing in ileum or blood.

The V gene's germline CDR1 is SGDLS and CDR2 YYNGEE. The CDR3 covers 16 residues. This clone has only a few counts. One junction end disagrees with the germline gene, perhaps due to a read error. Assay: immunoSEQ multiplex PCR; the TCRdb copy retains only in-frame clones and omits some. The data contain several thousand clones, 27% of them singletons. The sample here was alloreactive CD8+ T cells from a mixed lymphocyte reaction culture, taken before transplantation. Subset noted: CFSE-low proliferating T cells sorted from roughly 6-day pre-transplant mixed lymphocyte reaction (GvH or HvG direction). This sequence originates from a human patient who was an organ donor for intestinal transplantation. V usage is TRBV9 and J usage is TRBJ2-3, with 9 positions matching TRBD2. The CDR3 nucleotides are TGTGCCCGCAGCGTAGGCGGGGGGGGCCGGACAGATACGCAGTATTTT. Protein product: CARSVGGGGRTDTQYF.